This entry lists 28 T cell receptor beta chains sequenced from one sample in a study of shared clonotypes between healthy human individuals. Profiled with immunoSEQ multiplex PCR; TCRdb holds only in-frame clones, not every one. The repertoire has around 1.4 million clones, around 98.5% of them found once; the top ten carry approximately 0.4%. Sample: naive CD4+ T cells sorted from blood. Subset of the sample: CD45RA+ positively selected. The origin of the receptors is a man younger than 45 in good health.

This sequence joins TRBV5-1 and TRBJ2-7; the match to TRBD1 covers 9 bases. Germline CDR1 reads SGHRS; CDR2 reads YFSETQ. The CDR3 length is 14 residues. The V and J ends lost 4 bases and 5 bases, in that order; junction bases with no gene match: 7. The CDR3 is CASSPPGQGHEQYF. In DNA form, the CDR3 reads TGCGCCAGCAGCCCCCCGGGACAGGGCCACGAGCAGTACTTC.

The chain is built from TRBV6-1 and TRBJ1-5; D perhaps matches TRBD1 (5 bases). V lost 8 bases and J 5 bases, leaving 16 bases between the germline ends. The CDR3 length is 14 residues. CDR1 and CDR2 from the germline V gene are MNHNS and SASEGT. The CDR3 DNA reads TGTGCCAGCTCAGGGCCATTCGGGCATCAGCCCCAGCATTTT. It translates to CASSGPFGHQPQHF.

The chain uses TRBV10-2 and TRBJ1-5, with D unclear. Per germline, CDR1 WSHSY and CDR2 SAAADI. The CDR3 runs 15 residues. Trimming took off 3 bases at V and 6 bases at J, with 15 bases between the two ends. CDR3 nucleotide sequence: TGCGCCAGCAGTGAAGGCAGAAGGATGGGTCAGCCCCAGCATTTT. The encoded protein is CASSEGRRMGQPQHF.

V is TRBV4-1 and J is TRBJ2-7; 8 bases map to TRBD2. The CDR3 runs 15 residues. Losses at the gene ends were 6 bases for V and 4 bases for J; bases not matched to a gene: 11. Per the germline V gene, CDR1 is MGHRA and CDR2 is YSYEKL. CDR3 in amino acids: CASSRLSGRIYEQYF. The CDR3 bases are TGCGCCAGCAGTAGGTTGAGCGGGAGAATTTACGAGCAGTACTTC.

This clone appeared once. In DNA form, the CDR3 reads TGCGCCAGCAGTGAGGGGGGTCGCAGTGAGCAGTTCTTC. Translated: CASSEGGRSEQFF. This chain uses TRBV10-1 with TRBJ2-1; D could derive from TRBD1 or TRBD2 (5 bases each). Per germline, CDR1 WNHNN and CDR2 SYGVQD (reference sequence). The CDR3 sequence is 13 residues long. The V gene lost 2 bases and the J gene lost 9 bases, with 11 bases spanning the gap.

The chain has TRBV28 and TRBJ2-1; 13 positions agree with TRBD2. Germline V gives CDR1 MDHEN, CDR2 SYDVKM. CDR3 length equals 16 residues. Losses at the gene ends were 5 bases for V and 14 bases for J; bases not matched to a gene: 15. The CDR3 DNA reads TGTGCCAGCAGTCACGGACTAGCGGGGGAATTATTCGCAAAGTTCTTC. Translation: CASSHGLAGELFAKFF.

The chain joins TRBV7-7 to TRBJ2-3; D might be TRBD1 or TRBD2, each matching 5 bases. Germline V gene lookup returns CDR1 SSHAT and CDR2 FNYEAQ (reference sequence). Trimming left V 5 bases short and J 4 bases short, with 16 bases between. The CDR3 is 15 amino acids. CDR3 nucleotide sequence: TGTGCCAGCAGCATAACGGTGGGGACCGCAGATACGCAGTATTTT. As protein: CASSITVGTADTQYF.

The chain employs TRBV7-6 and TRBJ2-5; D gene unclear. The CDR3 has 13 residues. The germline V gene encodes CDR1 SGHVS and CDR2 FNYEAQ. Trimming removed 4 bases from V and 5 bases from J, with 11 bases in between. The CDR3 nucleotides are TGTGCCAGCAGCTCATTCGCGATTGAGACCCAGTACTTC. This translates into CASSSFAIETQYF. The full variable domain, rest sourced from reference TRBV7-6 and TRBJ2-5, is GAGVSQSPRYKVTKRGQDVALRCDPISGHVSLYWYRQALGQGPEFLTYFNYEAQQDKSGLPNDRFSAERPEGSISTLTIQRTEQRDSAMYRCASSSFAIETQYFGPGTRLLVL.

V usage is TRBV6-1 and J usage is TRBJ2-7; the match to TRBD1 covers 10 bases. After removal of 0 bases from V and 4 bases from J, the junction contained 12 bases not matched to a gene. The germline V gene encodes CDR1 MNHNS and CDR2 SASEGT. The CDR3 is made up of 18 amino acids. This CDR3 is CASSEALRRGQGLYEQYF. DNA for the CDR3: TGTGCCAGCAGTGAAGCGCTTCGGCGGGGACAGGGGTTGTACGAGCAGTACTTC.

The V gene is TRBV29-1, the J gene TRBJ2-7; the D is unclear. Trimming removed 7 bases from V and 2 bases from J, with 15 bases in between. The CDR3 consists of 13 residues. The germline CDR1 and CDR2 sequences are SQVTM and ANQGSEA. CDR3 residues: CSGSGASPYEQYF. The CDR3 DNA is TGCAGCGGATCGGGTGCTTCTCCCTACGAGCAGTACTTC.

The CDR3 protein is CASSPKGGSEQFF. The DNA for the CDR3 is TGTGCCAGCAGTCCCAAAGGGGGCAGTGAGCAGTTCTTC. V is TRBV6-5 and J is TRBJ2-1; the match to TRBD1 covers 7 bases. The CDR3 is 13 amino acids. V shed 5 bases and J 9 bases; nucleotides not matched to a gene: 7. CDR1 MNHEY and CDR2 SVGAGI come from the germline V gene.

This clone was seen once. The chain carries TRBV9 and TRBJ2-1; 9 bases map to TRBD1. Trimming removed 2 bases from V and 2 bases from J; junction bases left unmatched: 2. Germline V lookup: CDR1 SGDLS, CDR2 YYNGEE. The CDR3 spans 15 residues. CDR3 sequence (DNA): TGTGCCAGCAGCGTCCGGACAGGGGCCTACAATGAGCAGTTCTTC. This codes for CASSVRTGAYNEQFF. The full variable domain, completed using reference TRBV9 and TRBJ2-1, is DSGVTQTPKHLITATGQRVTLRCSPRSGDLSVYWYQQSLDQGLQFLIQYYNGEERAKGNILERFSAQQFPDLHSELNLSSLELGDSALYFCASSVRTGAYNEQFFGPGTRLTVL.

The CDR3 DNA reads TGTGCCAGCAGCTTAGACCTAGCGGGGCGCACAGATACGCAGTATTTT. This sequence encodes CASSLDLAGRTDTQYF. V usage is TRBV7-9 and J usage is TRBJ2-3; 9 nucleotides match TRBD2. This CDR3 region has 16 residues. V lost 1 base, J lost 1 base, and 3 bases stayed unmatched. Per the germline V gene, CDR1 is SEHNR and CDR2 is FQNEAQ (reference sequence).

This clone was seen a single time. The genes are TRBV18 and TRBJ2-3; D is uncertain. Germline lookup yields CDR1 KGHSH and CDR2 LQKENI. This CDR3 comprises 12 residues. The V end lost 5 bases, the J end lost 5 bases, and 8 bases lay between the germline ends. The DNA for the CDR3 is TGTGCCAGCTCATCTACGAGAGATACGCAGTATTTT. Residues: CASSSTRDTQYF.

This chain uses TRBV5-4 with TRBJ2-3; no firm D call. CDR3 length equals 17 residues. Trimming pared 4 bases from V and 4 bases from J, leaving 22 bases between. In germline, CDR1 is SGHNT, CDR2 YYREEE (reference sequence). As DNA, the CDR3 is TGTGCCAGCAGCCCCGGCCTAGGATTTAGGCAGGCAGATACGCAGTATTTT. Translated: CASSPGLGFRQADTQYF.

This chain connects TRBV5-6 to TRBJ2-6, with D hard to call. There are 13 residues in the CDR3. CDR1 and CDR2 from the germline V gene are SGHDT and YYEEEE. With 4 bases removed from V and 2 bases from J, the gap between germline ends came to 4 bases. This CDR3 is CASSAAGANVLTF. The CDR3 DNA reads TGTGCCAGCAGCGCGGCTGGGGCCAACGTCCTGACTTTC.

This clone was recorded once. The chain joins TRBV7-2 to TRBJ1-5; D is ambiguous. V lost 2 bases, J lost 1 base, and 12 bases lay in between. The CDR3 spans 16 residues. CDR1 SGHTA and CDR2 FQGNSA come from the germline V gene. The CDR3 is CASSLMGLDSNQPQHF. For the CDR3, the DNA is TGTGCCAGCAGCTTAATGGGCTTGGACAGCAATCAGCCCCAGCATTTT.

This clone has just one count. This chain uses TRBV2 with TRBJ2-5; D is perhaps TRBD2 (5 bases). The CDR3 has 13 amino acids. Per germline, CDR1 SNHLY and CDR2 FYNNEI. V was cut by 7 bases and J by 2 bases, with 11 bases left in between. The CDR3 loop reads CASTPGWQETQYF. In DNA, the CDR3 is TGTGCCAGCACACCGGGATGGCAAGAGACCCAGTACTTC.

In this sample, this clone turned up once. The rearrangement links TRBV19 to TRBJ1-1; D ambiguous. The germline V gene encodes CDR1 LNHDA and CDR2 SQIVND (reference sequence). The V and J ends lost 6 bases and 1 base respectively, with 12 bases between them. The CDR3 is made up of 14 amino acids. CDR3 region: CASRLNQENTEAFF. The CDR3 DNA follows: TGTGCCAGTAGACTAAACCAGGAGAACACTGAAGCTTTCTTT.

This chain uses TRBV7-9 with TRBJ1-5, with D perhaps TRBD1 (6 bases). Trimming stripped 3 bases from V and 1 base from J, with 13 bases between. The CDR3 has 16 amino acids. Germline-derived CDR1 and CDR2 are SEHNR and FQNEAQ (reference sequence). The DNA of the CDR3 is TGTGCCAGCAGCTTGTTGGGGGCGGGGAGCAATCAGCCCCAGCATTTT. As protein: CASSLLGAGSNQPQHF.

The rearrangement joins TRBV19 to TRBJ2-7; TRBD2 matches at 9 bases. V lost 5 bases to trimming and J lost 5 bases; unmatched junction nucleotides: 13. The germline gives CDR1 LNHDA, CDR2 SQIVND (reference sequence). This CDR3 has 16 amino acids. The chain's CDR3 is CASSQLAGGPRNEQYF. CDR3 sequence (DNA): TGTGCCAGTAGTCAACTTGCGGGAGGGCCTCGTAACGAGCAGTACTTC.

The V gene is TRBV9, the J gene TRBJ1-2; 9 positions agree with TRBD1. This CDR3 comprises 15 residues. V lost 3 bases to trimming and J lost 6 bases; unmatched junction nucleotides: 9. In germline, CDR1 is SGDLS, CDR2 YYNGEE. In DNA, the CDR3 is TGTGCCAGCAGCGAAGGGACAGGGTATATGGATGGCTACACCTTC. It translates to CASSEGTGYMDGYTF.

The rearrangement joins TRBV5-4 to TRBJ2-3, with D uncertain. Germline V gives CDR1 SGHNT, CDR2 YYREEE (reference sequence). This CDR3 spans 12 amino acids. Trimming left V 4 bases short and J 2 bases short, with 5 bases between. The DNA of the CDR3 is TGTGCCAGCAGCGCAACCACAGATACGCAGTATTTT. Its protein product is CASSATTDTQYF.

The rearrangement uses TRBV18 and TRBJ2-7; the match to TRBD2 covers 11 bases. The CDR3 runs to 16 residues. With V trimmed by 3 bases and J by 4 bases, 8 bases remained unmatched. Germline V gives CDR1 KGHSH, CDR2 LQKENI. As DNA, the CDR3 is TGTGCCAGCTCACCCCCCCTAGCGGGAGGAGGATACGAGCAGTACTTC. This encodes CASSPPLAGGGYEQYF.

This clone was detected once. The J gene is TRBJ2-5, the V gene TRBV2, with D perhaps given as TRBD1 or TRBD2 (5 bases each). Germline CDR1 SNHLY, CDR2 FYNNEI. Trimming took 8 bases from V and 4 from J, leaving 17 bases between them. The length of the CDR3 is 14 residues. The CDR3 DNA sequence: TGTGCCAGCGGGATTTTGGGGGTTCGAGAGACCCAGTACTTC. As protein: CASGILGVRETQYF.

CDR3 in amino acids: CAISGLAGIYEQYF. The CDR3 DNA reads TGTGCCATCAGCGGACTAGCGGGCATCTACGAGCAGTACTTC. V is TRBV10-3 and J is TRBJ2-7; 11 nucleotides align to TRBD2. The CDR3 spans 14 residues. The V segment lost 6 bases and the J segment 3 bases; nucleotides outside the gene matches: 4. Germline CDR1 and CDR2: ENHRY and SYGVKD.

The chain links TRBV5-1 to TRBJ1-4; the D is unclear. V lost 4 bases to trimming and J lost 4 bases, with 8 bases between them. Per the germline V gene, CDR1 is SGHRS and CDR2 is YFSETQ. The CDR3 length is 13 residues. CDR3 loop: CASSADHNEKLFF. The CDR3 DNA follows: TGCGCCAGCAGCGCGGACCATAATGAAAAACTGTTTTTT.

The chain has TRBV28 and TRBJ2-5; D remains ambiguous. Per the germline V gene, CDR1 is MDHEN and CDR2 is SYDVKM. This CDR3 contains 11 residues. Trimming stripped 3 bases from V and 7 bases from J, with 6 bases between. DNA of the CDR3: TGTGCCAGCAGTTTGAAGGGGACCCAGTACTTC. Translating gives CASSLKGTQYF. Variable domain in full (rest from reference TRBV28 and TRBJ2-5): DVKVTQSSRYLVKRTGEKVFLECVQDMDHENMFWYRQDPGLGLRLIYFSYDVKMKEKGDIPEGYSVSREKKERFSLILESASTNQTSMYLCASSLKGTQYFGPGTRLLVL.